This T cell receptor beta chain was observed in a study of technical replicates of blood from several donors. Libraries were prepared by immunoSEQ multiplex PCR; TCRdb keeps only in-frame clonotypes and omits some of them. The sample yields approximately 94,000 clones, roughly 95% seen once. Sequencing was done on a sample of T cells isolated from PBMCs. The TCR comes from a human donor in good health.

CDR3 DNA: TGTGCCAGCAGCCAAGGAGGACTAGCGGAGGTCTACGAGCAGTACTTC. Its protein product is CASSQGGLAEVYEQYF. The chain carries TRBV4-2 and TRBJ2-7; 10 bases map to TRBD2. With V trimmed by 1 base and J by 3 bases, 6 bases remained unmatched. CDR1 is LGHNA, CDR2 YNFKEQ, per germline. CDR3 length: 16 residues.